This T cell receptor (beta chain) was sequenced for a study of blood T cell repertoires in COVID-19. Study overall: Samples came from the United States, Italy and Spain, spanning acute and convalescent COVID-19. T cells, B-cell-depleted T cells, or PBMCs supplied cDNA or gDNA.

Assay: immunoSEQ multiplex PCR; the TCRdb copy retains only in-frame clones and omits some. The sample shows around 150,000 clones, about 86% of them seen only once. The CDR3 covers 12 residues. The V gene's germline CDR1 is SGHDT and CDR2 YYEEEE. The ends were cut back, 3 bases at V and 7 bases at J, with 10 bases in the middle. Sequenced input: peripheral blood. The sequence was collected from a woman of 80 years or more with acute or convalescent COVID-19. V gene TRBV5-6 combines with J gene TRBJ2-5; perhaps TRBD2 as D (5 bases). Written as DNA, the CDR3 is TGTGCCAGCAGCTCAACTCGGGGGACCCAGTACTTC. Its protein product is CASSSTRGTQYF.